The sequence of this T cell receptor (beta chain) was determined in a study of T cell changes during pregnancy in multiple sclerosis. CDR1 and CDR2 (germline): MNHNY, SVGAGI (reference sequence). CDR3 length: 13 amino acids. V was shortened by 6 bases and J by 3 bases, with 12 bases between the two germline ends. Libraries were prepared by immunoSEQ multiplex PCR; TCRdb keeps only in-frame clonotypes and omits some of them. This table has roughly 40,000 clones, approximately 90% appearing once. Sample: CD4+ T cells from peripheral blood mononuclear cells, taken before pregnancy. V and J are TRBV6-6 and TRBJ2-7; maybe TRBD2 (6 bases). The source of this sequence is a female donor with multiple sclerosis, enrolled in a pregnancy study. The CDR3 region is CASSQTSIYEQYF. The CDR3 bases are TGTGCCAGCAGCCAGACTAGTATCTACGAGCAGTACTTC.